These 26 T cell receptor beta chains originate from one sample sequenced in a study of blood T cell repertoires in COVID-19. The assay was immunoSEQ multiplex PCR, and TCRdb's table has in-frame clones only and misses some. The table records a few hundred thousand clones, 75% to 85% of them present only once. Material for sequencing was peripheral blood. The receptors stem from an elderly woman with COVID-19, enrolled during active disease.

In this sample, this clone turned up once. V usage is TRBV23-1 and J usage is TRBJ2-7, with 7 bases fitting TRBD1. TRBV23-1 is an open reading frame, and its role is uncertain. The J segment lost 5 bases and the V segment lost 6 bases, leaving 16 bases of the junction unmatched. CDR3 size: 16 residues. In DNA form, the CDR3 reads TGCGCCAGCAGCCAAGGCCCTAGACAGGGTAGGGACGAGCAGTACTTC. Amino acids: CASSQGPRQGRDEQYF.

The chain has TRBV19 and TRBJ1-3; TRBD1 aligns across 11 bases. This CDR3 has 15 amino acids. V was clipped by 6 bases and J by 3 bases; unmatched bases: 4. Germline CDR1 is LNHDA and CDR2 is SQIVND (reference sequence). The DNA of the CDR3 is TGTGCCAGTAGGAGGGACAGGGGGTATGGAAACACCATATATTTT. Its translation is CASRRDRGYGNTIYF.

This chain links TRBV5-1 with TRBJ2-5; maybe TRBD2 (6 bases). V was pared by 4 bases and J by 4 bases, with 8 bases between. The V gene's germline CDR1 is SGHRS and CDR2 YFSETQ. This CDR3 has 12 residues. CDR3 DNA sequence: TGCGCCAGCAGCCATAGCGGAGAGACCCAGTACTTC. Protein: CASSHSGETQYF.

The chain is built from TRBV7-2 and TRBJ2-3; 8 nucleotides agree with TRBD2. Germline CDR1 and CDR2: SGHTA and FQGNSA. V was clipped by 5 bases and J by 2 bases; unmatched bases: 6. The CDR3 is made up of 15 amino acids. CDR3 residues: CASSPSGGNTDTQYF. In nucleotides, the CDR3 is TGTGCCAGCAGCCCAAGCGGGGGAAACACAGATACGCAGTATTTT.

The V gene is TRBV3-1 (or the pseudogene TRBV3-2), the J gene TRBJ1-2, with D possibly TRBD1 on 5 matching bases. CDR3 length equals 14 residues. CDR1 is LGHDT, CDR2 YNNKEL, per germline (reference sequence). V lost 0 bases and J 7 bases, leaving 12 bases between the germline ends. CDR3 DNA: TGTGCCAGCAGCCAAGACCAGGGTACGCGTGGCTACACCTTC. Translating gives CASSQDQGTRGYTF.

The chain carries TRBV2 and TRBJ2-2; D possibly corresponds to TRBD1 (5 bases). The germline CDR1 and CDR2 sequences are SNHLY and FYNNEI. Between the trimmed V and J ends, which lost 6 bases and 0 bases, there was a span of 8 bases. This CDR3 is built from 14 residues. In nucleotides, the CDR3 is TGTGCCAGCAGGGGGCAGCCGAACACCGGGGAGCTGTTTTTT. This codes for CASRGQPNTGELFF. Variable domain in full (rest from reference TRBV2 and TRBJ2-2): EPEVTQTPSHQVTQMGQEVILRCVPISNHLYFYWYRQILGQKVEFLVSFYNNEISEKSEIFDDQFSVERPDGSNFTLKIRSTKLEDSAMYFCASRGQPNTGELFFGEGSRLTVL.

This chain links TRBV29-1 with TRBJ2-2; D is ambiguous. V was trimmed by 6 bases and J by 2 bases, leaving 10 bases between them. Germline loops: CDR1 SQVTM, CDR2 ANQGSEA. This CDR3 has 13 amino acids. This CDR3 is CSVGQTNTGELFF. CDR3 in DNA: TGCAGCGTCGGTCAGACTAACACCGGGGAGCTGTTTTTT.

The CDR3 loop reads CASTHWGDEGSTIYF. CDR3 nucleotides: TGTGCCAGCACTCACTGGGGGGACGAGGGTAGCACCATATATTTT. The chain recombines TRBV3-1 (or the pseudogene TRBV3-2) with TRBJ1-3; weak D call: TRBD1 (5 bases). V was cut by 7 bases and J by 9 bases, with 22 bases left in between. There are 15 residues in the CDR3. The germline CDR1 and CDR2 sequences are LGHDT and YNNKEL (reference sequence).

The chain combines TRBV30 with TRBJ1-4; D not certain. The CDR3 is 14 residues long. V shed 2 bases and J shed 8 bases, with 15 bases lying between them. Germline V gene lookup returns CDR1 GTSNPN and CDR2 SVGIG (reference sequence). DNA of the CDR3: TGTGCCTGGAGTACGGGGAGGATAGGAGAAAAACTGTTTTTT. It encodes CAWSTGRIGEKLFF.

V gene TRBV27 combines with J gene TRBJ2-1; 11 nucleotides agree with TRBD2. V was pared by 0 bases and J by 7 bases, with 2 bases of the junction left unmatched. The CDR3 runs 15 residues. Germline CDR1 and CDR2: MNHEY and SMNVEV (reference sequence). In DNA, the CDR3 is TGTGCCAGCAGTTTATCTAGCGGGGGGGTAAATGAGCAGTTCTTC. As protein: CASSLSSGGVNEQFF.

V gene TRBV27 combines with J gene TRBJ1-2; weak D call: TRBD1 (6 bases). The germline V and J ends were trimmed by 7 bases and 7 bases, with 22 bases remaining between them. Germline V gene data show CDR1 as MNHEY and CDR2 as SMNVEV (reference sequence). This CDR3 has 15 amino acids. Written as DNA, the CDR3 is TGTGCCAGCAAGGACAGTCAACTCGGGGTATTTGGCTACACCTTC. Protein product: CASKDSQLGVFGYTF.

The V call is TRBV19, the J call TRBJ2-6, with TRBD1 matching over 10 bases. The CDR3 totals 17 residues. Germline V CDR1 and CDR2: LNHDA, SQIVND (reference sequence). The ends lost 5 bases at V and 2 bases at J; junction bases unmatched: 6. DNA of the CDR3: TGTGCCAGTAGTCGTGGGACAGGGGATCCTGGGGCCAACGTCCTGACTTTC. Translating gives CASSRGTGDPGANVLTF.

J is TRBJ1-2 and V is TRBV19, with a possible D match to TRBD1 (5 bases). Looked up from germline, CDR1 is LNHDA and CDR2 is SQIVND (reference sequence). Trimming removed 3 bases from V and 4 bases from J, with 12 bases in between. The CDR3 length is 14 residues. DNA for the CDR3: TGTGCCAGTAGTATTGCGGGGACCGGCTATGGCTACACCTTC. It yields the protein CASSIAGTGYGYTF.

The table lists this clone with a few counts. The genes are TRBV18 and TRBJ2-3, with 9 bases fitting TRBD1. Germline assignment: CDR1 KGHSH and CDR2 LQKENI. Losses at the gene ends were 3 bases for V and 3 bases for J; bases not matched to a gene: 4. The CDR3 length is 15 residues. For the CDR3, the DNA is TGTGCCAGCTCACCGGGACAGGGTGAAACAGATACGCAGTATTTT. It encodes CASSPGQGETDTQYF. The full variable domain, in which reference TRBV18 and TRBJ2-3 provide the parts outside the CDR3, is NAGVMQNPRHLVRRRGQEARLRCSPMKGHSHVYWYRQLPEEGLKFMVYLQKENIIDESGMPKERFSAEFPKEGPSILRIQQVVRGDSAAYFCASSPGQGETDTQYFGPGTRLTVL.

The gene calls are TRBV28 and TRBJ1-4, with 9 bases that match TRBD1. This CDR3 contains 15 residues. The V gene end was trimmed by 6 bases and the J gene end by 5 bases; junction bases not matched to a gene: 7. Germline V gene lookup returns CDR1 MDHEN and CDR2 SYDVKM. CDR3 region: CASSSPGQGNEKLFF. In DNA, the CDR3 is TGTGCCAGCAGCTCGCCGGGACAGGGAAATGAAAAACTGTTTTTT.

The chain uses TRBV6-2 or TRBV6-3 and TRBJ2-7; no reliable D call. Germline CDR1 is MNHEY and CDR2 is SVGEGT. V lost 5 bases to trimming and J lost 1 base, with 3 bases between them. CDR3 length: 11 residues. CDR3 nucleotides: TGTGCCAGCAGTCAATCCTACGAGCAGTACTTC. Translating gives CASSQSYEQYF.

Only a few counts were recorded for this clone. CDR3 DNA sequence: TGTGCCAGCAGTCATTATCCAGAATATGGCTACACCTTC. Residues: CASSHYPEYGYTF. V is TRBV28 and J is TRBJ1-2; D unresolved. Trimming removed 5 bases from V and 5 bases from J, with 12 bases in between. Germline values: CDR1 MDHEN, CDR2 SYDVKM. This CDR3 is built from 13 residues.

The V and J genes are TRBV18 and TRBJ2-3; D unclear. Germline V CDR1 and CDR2: KGHSH, LQKENI. The CDR3 consists of 12 residues. The V end was cut by 5 bases, the J end by 3 bases, with 6 bases between. Here the CDR3 reads CASSSLTDTQYF. In DNA form, the CDR3 reads TGTGCCAGCTCATCCCTTACAGATACGCAGTATTTT.

About this clone: This sample includes further DNA sequences coding for the same CDR3. This chain connects TRBV5-4 to TRBJ2-7, with D maybe TRBD2 (6 bases). V was shortened by 0 bases and J by 1 base, with 8 bases between the two germline ends. The CDR3 loop spans 14 amino acids. Germline CDR1 and CDR2: SGHNT and YYREEE (reference sequence). The chain's CDR3 is CASSLAGGSYEQYF. CDR3 DNA sequence: TGTGCCAGCAGCTTGGCCGGAGGGTCCTACGAGCAGTACTTC.

The chain carries TRBV15 and TRBJ2-3, with D perhaps matching TRBD2 (7 bases). The CDR3 runs 15 residues. In germline, CDR1 is LNHNV, CDR2 YYDKDF (reference sequence). V lost 6 bases and J lost 0, with 13 bases in between. The CDR3 loop is CATREGGGSTDTQYF. In nucleotides, the CDR3 is TGTGCCACCAGAGAGGGGGGGGGCAGCACAGATACGCAGTATTTT.

The chain couples TRBV3-1 (or the pseudogene TRBV3-2) to TRBJ1-1; D is undetermined. The V end lost 0 bases, the J end lost 0 bases, and 8 bases lay between the germline ends. This CDR3 spans 15 amino acids. The germline V gene encodes CDR1 LGHDT and CDR2 YNNKEL (reference sequence). The DNA for the CDR3 is TGTGCCAGCAGCCAAGATCAGGTCATGAACACTGAAGCTTTCTTT. Translation: CASSQDQVMNTEAFF.

J is TRBJ2-5 and V is TRBV5-6, with 9 bases matching TRBD1. There are 16 residues in the CDR3. Germline V CDR1 and CDR2: SGHDT, YYEEEE. Trimming took 2 bases from V and 1 from J; bases not matched to a gene: 6. This CDR3 reads CASSLQGARVQETQYF. CDR3 in DNA: TGTGCCAGCAGCTTACAGGGGGCGAGGGTCCAAGAGACCCAGTACTTC.

The gene calls are TRBV4-1 and TRBJ1-5, with TRBD1 matching 9 bases. CDR1 and CDR2 from the germline V gene are MGHRA and YSYEKL. There are 16 residues in the CDR3. V lost 2 bases, J lost 4 bases, and 6 bases stayed unmatched. The CDR3 DNA is TGCGCCAGCAGCCAACCGGGACAGGGAGGGAATCAGCCCCAGCATTTT. Encoded protein: CASSQPGQGGNQPQHF.

This sequence joins TRBV7-2 and TRBJ2-1; D remains unclear. The CDR3 has 12 residues. Trimming cost V 7 bases and J 7 bases, with 11 bases left between them. Germline assignment: CDR1 SGHTA and CDR2 FQGNSA. The CDR3, as DNA: TGTGCCAGCACACCTGACTTGAATGAGCAGTTCTTC. It yields the protein CASTPDLNEQFF.

The V and J genes are TRBV7-2 and TRBJ2-2; possibly TRBD2 for D (5 bases). Trimming removed 5 bases at V and 0 bases at J, with 10 bases between. The length of the CDR3 is 15 residues. Germline V CDR1 and CDR2: SGHTA, FQGNSA. The CDR3 DNA is TGTGCCAGCAGCCCTTACGGGACGAACACCGGGGAGCTGTTTTTT. Translated, it gives CASSPYGTNTGELFF.

The CDR3: CASSQSTEYGYTF. The CDR3 coding sequence is TGTGCCAGCAGCCAATCCACGGAGTATGGCTACACCTTC. V and J are TRBV7-8 and TRBJ1-2, with D unclear. In germline, CDR1 is SGHVS, CDR2 FQNEAQ. The V gene lost 5 bases and the J gene lost 5 bases, with 12 bases spanning the gap. The CDR3 sequence is 13 residues long.